Listed below are T cell receptor beta chains from one sample, sequenced in a study of blood T cell repertoires in COVID-19. Some clones are missing from TCRdb's copy, which holds only in-frame ones; the method was immunoSEQ multiplex PCR. The data contain 350,000 to 450,000 clones, around 85% of them singletons. Specimen: peripheral blood. All receptors come from a young woman with acute or convalescent COVID-19. CDR3s include the opening cysteine and the closing phenylalanine or tryptophan. Fields, in order: V gene, D gene, J gene, clone size, CDR3 protein, CDR3 DNA. The D gene is left open where the match is weak. Size is omitted from some rows. Given values are once, few, many or a class for expanded clones.

>TRBV5-6|TRBD2|TRBJ2-7|-
CASSLNLISGGPYEQYF
TGTGCCAGCAGCTTGAACTTGATCAGCGGGGGGCCCTACGAGCAGTACTTC
>TRBV5-1|TRBD1|TRBJ1-1|-
CASSQATGWDTEAFF
TGCGCCAGCAGCCAGGCGACAGGGTGGGACACTGAAGCTTTCTTT
>TRBV7-9|TRBD1|TRBJ1-4|-
CASSAGQVPNEKLFF
TGTGCCAGCAGCGCCGGACAGGTCCCTAATGAAAAACTGTTTTTT
>TRBV30|-|TRBJ1-1|-
CAWARIGGITEAFF
TGTGCCTGGGCAAGGATAGGGGGTATCACTGAAGCTTTCTTT
>TRBV2|TRBD1|TRBJ2-5|-
CASTPQGVQETQYF
TGTGCCAGCACCCCCCAGGGGGTTCAAGAGACCCAGTACTTC
>TRBV9|TRBD2|TRBJ2-2|once
CASSVGRDGELFF
TGTGCCAGCAGCGTCGGGAGGGACGGGGAGCTGTTTTTT
>TRBV27|-|TRBJ1-5|-
CASSFDGGASQPQHF
TGTGCCAGCAGCTTTGACGGGGGGGCGAGTCAGCCCCAGCATTTT
>TRBV12-3/TRBV12-4|-|TRBJ1-1|-
CASSLTAGTEAFF
TGTGCCAGCAGTCTTACTGCGGGAACTGAAGCTTTCTTT
>TRBV27|TRBD1|TRBJ1-4|-
CASSTGQVREKLFF
TGTGCCAGCAGTACCGGACAGGTTCGGGAAAAACTGTTTTTT
>TRBV21-1|-|TRBJ2-3|-
CASSKAPGLADTQYF
TGTGCCAGCAGCAAAGCGCCGGGACTAGCAGATACGCAGTATTTT
>TRBV10-3|TRBD1|TRBJ1-2|-
CAISDADRFNGYTF
TGTGCCATCAGTGACGCGGACAGGTTTAACGGCTACACCTTC
>TRBV6-5|-|TRBJ1-4|-
CASSLDSLGEKLFF
TGTGCCAGCAGTTTGGACAGTTTAGGTGAAAAACTGTTTTTT
>TRBV29-1|-|TRBJ1-1|-
CSAPQGRNTEAFF
TGCAGCGCCCCGCAGGGGCGTAACACTGAAGCTTTCTTT
>TRBV6-5|TRBD2|TRBJ2-2|-
CASTRGDTGELFF
TGTGCCAGCACACGGGGGGACACCGGGGAGCTGTTTTTT